This is a list of T cell receptor beta chains from one sample in a study of blood T cell repertoires in COVID-19. TCRdb keeps only in-frame clones here, not all; method: immunoSEQ multiplex PCR. The table has fewer than 350,000 clones, approximately 86% seen once. The sequencing sample was made of peripheral blood. All receptors come from a man aged 18 to 30 with active or convalescent COVID-19. Both conserved end residues are part of each CDR3. The order of the fields is D gene, V gene, J gene, clone size, CDR3 protein. A D gene is named only where the DNA matches it firmly. Some rows mark clone size as missing; the rest say once, few, many or name a class of expanded clone.

d_call: TRBD2; v_call: TRBV7-3; j_call: TRBJ2-1; clone_size: .; cdr3_aa: CASSLSGGLEEQFF
d_call: TRBD1; v_call: TRBV4-2; j_call: TRBJ1-5; clone_size: .; cdr3_aa: CASSQELTGGNQPQHF
d_call: .; v_call: TRBV18; j_call: TRBJ1-5; clone_size: many; cdr3_aa: CASSTLRASQPQHF
d_call: TRBD2; v_call: TRBV2; j_call: TRBJ2-1; clone_size: .; cdr3_aa: CASSELAGDPYNEQFF
d_call: .; v_call: TRBV6-4; j_call: TRBJ1-2; clone_size: few; cdr3_aa: CASSPRGDSVYGYTF
d_call: TRBD1; v_call: TRBV4-1; j_call: TRBJ2-3; clone_size: .; cdr3_aa: CASSPGTASTDTQYF
d_call: TRBD2; v_call: TRBV25-1; j_call: TRBJ2-2; clone_size: .; cdr3_aa: CASTGGPWTGELFF
d_call: .; v_call: TRBV9; j_call: TRBJ2-5; clone_size: once; cdr3_aa: CASSVGVYGETQYF
d_call: TRBD2; v_call: TRBV5-1; j_call: TRBJ2-1; clone_size: .; cdr3_aa: CASSLSGGVNEQFF
d_call: TRBD1; v_call: TRBV19; j_call: TRBJ1-2; clone_size: .; cdr3_aa: CASSPIFPTDRGWANYGYTF
d_call: TRBD1; v_call: TRBV5-1; j_call: TRBJ1-2; clone_size: .; cdr3_aa: CASSYQGTVGYTF
d_call: .; v_call: TRBV11-2; j_call: TRBJ2-2; clone_size: .; cdr3_aa: CASRRTGFATGELFF
d_call: TRBD1; v_call: TRBV19; j_call: TRBJ1-2; clone_size: .; cdr3_aa: CASSMSDRGHGYTF
d_call: .; v_call: TRBV19; j_call: TRBJ2-3; clone_size: .; cdr3_aa: CASTLFGGKVYTNEVGTDTQYF
d_call: TRBD1; v_call: TRBV5-4; j_call: TRBJ1-2; clone_size: .; cdr3_aa: CASSVPDRKFYGYTF
d_call: TRBD1; v_call: TRBV19; j_call: TRBJ1-2; clone_size: .; cdr3_aa: CASSSAGGAIGYTF
d_call: TRBD1; v_call: TRBV7-2; j_call: TRBJ2-7; clone_size: .; cdr3_aa: CASSRDRSYEQYF